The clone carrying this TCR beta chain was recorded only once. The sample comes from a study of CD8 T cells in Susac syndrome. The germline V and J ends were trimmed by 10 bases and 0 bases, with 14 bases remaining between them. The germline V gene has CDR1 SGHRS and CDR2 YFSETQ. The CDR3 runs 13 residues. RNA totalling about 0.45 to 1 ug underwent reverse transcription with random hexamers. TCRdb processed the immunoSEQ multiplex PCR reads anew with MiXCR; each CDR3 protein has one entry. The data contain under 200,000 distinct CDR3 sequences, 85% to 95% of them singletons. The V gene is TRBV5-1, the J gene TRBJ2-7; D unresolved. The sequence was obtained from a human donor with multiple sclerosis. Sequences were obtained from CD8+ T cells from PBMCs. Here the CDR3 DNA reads TGCGCCTCCCATACCGGAGTCTCCTACGAGCAGTACTTC. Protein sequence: CASHTGVSYEQYF. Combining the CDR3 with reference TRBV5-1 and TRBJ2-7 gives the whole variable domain KAGVTQTPRYLIKTRGQQVTLSCSPISGHRSVSWYQQTPGQGLQFLFEYFSETQRNKGNFPGRFSGRQFSNSRSEMNVSTLELGDSALYLCASHTGVSYEQYFGPGTRLTVT.